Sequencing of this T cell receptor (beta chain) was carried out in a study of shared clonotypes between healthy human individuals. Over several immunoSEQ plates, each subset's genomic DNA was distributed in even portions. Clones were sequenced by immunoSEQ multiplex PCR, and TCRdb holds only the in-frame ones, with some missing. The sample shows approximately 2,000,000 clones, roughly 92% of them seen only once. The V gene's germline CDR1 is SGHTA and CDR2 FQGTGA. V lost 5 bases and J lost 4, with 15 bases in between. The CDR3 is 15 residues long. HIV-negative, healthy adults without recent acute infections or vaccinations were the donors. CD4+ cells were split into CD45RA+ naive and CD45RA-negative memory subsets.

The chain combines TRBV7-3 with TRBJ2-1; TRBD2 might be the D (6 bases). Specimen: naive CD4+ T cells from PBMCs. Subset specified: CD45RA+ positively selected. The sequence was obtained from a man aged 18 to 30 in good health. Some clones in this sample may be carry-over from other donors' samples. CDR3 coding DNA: TGTGCCAGCAGCCTGAACTACGGGGGTTACAATGAGCAGTTCTTC. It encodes CASSLNYGGYNEQFF.